Below, 25 T cell receptor beta chains from the same sample are listed, as sequenced in a study of siplizumab effects on memory and regulatory T cells. Profiled with immunoSEQ multiplex PCR; TCRdb holds only in-frame clones, not every one. The repertoire holds 80,000 to 130,000 clones, 85% to 95% seen once, with roughly 0.61% in the top ten. Sequencing was done on a sample of Tregs sorted from blood. The source of these receptors is a human donor in good health.

This chain connects TRBV7-3 to TRBJ2-3; no definite D call. CDR1 and CDR2 from the germline V gene are SGHTA and FQGTGA. The CDR3 totals 15 residues. V was trimmed by 2 bases and J by 4 bases, leaving 13 bases between them. In nucleotides, the CDR3 is TGTGCCAGCAGCTTAGTGCCAGAACATCCAGATACGCAGTATTTT. Translated: CASSLVPEHPDTQYF.

This clone was seen once. This chain links TRBV30 with TRBJ2-5; the D gene is possibly TRBD2 (5 bases). V was pared by 3 bases and J by 4 bases, with 15 bases between. The CDR3 runs to 14 residues. Looked up from germline, CDR1 is GTSNPN and CDR2 is SVGIG (reference sequence). The chain's CDR3 is CAWSLSTSGETQYF. The CDR3 region has the DNA TGTGCCTGGAGCCTAAGTACTAGTGGAGAGACCCAGTACTTC.

Note on this clone: One end of the junction does not line up with germline, which may come from a read error. The sample contains more than one DNA sequence encoding this CDR3. This chain uses TRBV7-3 with TRBJ2-3; 10 positions agree with TRBD2. Germline CDR1 reads SGHTA; CDR2 reads FQGTGA. There are 15 residues in the CDR3. The CDR3 spells CASSSGTSGTDTQYF. In DNA, the CDR3 is TGTGCCAGTAGCTCCGGGACTAGCGGCACAGATACGCAGTATTTT.

This clone was seen once. The chain joins TRBV11-2 to TRBJ2-7; tentative D call: TRBD2 (6 bases). Trimming cost V 3 bases and J 4 bases, with 22 bases left between them. Germline V gene sequence: CDR1 SGHAT, CDR2 FQNNGV. The CDR3 consists of 17 residues. CDR3 bases: TGTGCCAGCAGCTTTTCAGTACGGGAGCTCCACCCATACGAGCAGTACTTC. This codes for CASSFSVRELHPYEQYF.

The rearrangement uses TRBV28 and TRBJ2-7; possible D gene TRBD1, 6 bases. This CDR3 has 12 residues. Trimming left V 3 bases short and J 3 bases short, with 6 bases between. The germline V gene encodes CDR1 MDHEN and CDR2 SYDVKM. Here the CDR3 DNA reads TGTGCCAGCAGTTTGGACAGCTACGAGCAGTACTTC. Its translation: CASSLDSYEQYF. Full variable domain (outside the CDR3, taken from reference TRBV28 and TRBJ2-7): DVKVTQSSRYLVKRTGEKVFLECVQDMDHENMFWYRQDPGLGLRLIYFSYDVKMKEKGDIPEGYSVSREKKERFSLILESASTNQTSMYLCASSLDSYEQYFGPGTRLTVT.

The J gene is TRBJ2-5, the V gene TRBV18; no reliable D call. Germline CDR1 reads KGHSH; CDR2 reads LQKENI. Trimming shortened V by 3 bases and J by 5 bases, and 7 bases separated the two germline ends. This CDR3 is 12 amino acids long. CDR3 sequence reads: CASSPALETQYF. In DNA, the CDR3 is TGTGCCAGCTCACCGGCGTTGGAGACCCAGTACTTC. The variable domain in full, completed from reference TRBV18 and TRBJ2-5, reads NAGVMQNPRHLVRRRGQEARLRCSPMKGHSHVYWYRQLPEEGLKFMVYLQKENIIDESGMPKERFSAEFPKEGPSILRIQQVVRGDSAAYFCASSPALETQYFGPGTRLLVL.

The genes are TRBV27 and TRBJ2-1; 14 nucleotides match TRBD2. V gave up 1 base and J gave up 9 bases; unmatched junction bases: 8. This CDR3 has 17 amino acids. The germline V gene has CDR1 MNHEY and CDR2 SMNVEV (reference sequence). CDR3 in amino acids: CASSLLVGTSGSAEQFF. The DNA of the CDR3 is TGTGCCAGCAGTTTATTAGTTGGGACTAGCGGGAGTGCTGAGCAGTTCTTC.

Only one count was recorded for this clone. The chain is built from TRBV27 and TRBJ2-7, with D possibly matching TRBD1 (5 bases). The ends were cut back, 2 bases at V and 3 bases at J, with 11 bases in the middle. CDR1 and CDR2 (germline): MNHEY, SMNVEV (reference sequence). This CDR3 is built from 14 residues. CDR3 DNA: TGTGCCAGCAGTTTAGCTGGGGCCCGCTACGAGCAGTACTTC. It specifies CASSLAGARYEQYF.

V gene TRBV25-1 combines with J gene TRBJ2-5; perhaps D is TRBD1 or TRBD2 (5 bases each). The CDR3 has 14 amino acids. CDR1 MGHDK and CDR2 SYGVNS come from the germline V gene. Deletions cut 1 base from V and 5 bases from J, with 11 bases between. The CDR3 sequence: CASSESGPKETQYF. CDR3 in DNA: TGTGCCAGCAGTGAATCGGGGCCGAAGGAGACCCAGTACTTC.

The chain combines TRBV5-1 with TRBJ2-7; 10 bases map to TRBD1. This CDR3 has 15 amino acids. Trimming removed 4 bases from V and 3 bases from J; junction bases left unmatched: 7. Looked up from germline, CDR1 is SGHRS and CDR2 is YFSETQ. The CDR3 DNA reads TGCGCCAGCAGCCCGGTAGGACAGGGGGTCTACGAGCAGTACTTC. Translating it yields CASSPVGQGVYEQYF.

The chain employs TRBV5-1 and TRBJ1-4, with D unresolved. Trimming took 0 bases from V and 7 from J, leaving 13 bases between them. This CDR3 spans 15 amino acids. The V gene's germline CDR1 is SGHRS and CDR2 YFSETQ. The CDR3 loop reads CASSLGVAPSEKLFF. CDR3 nucleotide sequence: TGCGCCAGCAGCTTGGGGGTAGCGCCAAGTGAAAAACTGTTTTTT.

This rearrangement joins TRBV19 to TRBJ1-5; maybe TRBD1 (5 bases). The germline gives CDR1 LNHDA, CDR2 SQIVND (reference sequence). CDR3 length equals 18 residues. V lost 2 bases to trimming and J lost 0 bases, with 17 bases between them. The CDR3 nucleotides are TGTGCCAGTAGTATATGGATGGGAACAGGAGTTAGCAATCAGCCCCAGCATTTT. It is translated as CASSIWMGTGVSNQPQHF.

The rearrangement joins TRBV10-2 to TRBJ1-1; D is uncertain. Germline V lookup: CDR1 WSHSY, CDR2 SAAADI. The germline V and J ends were trimmed by 10 bases and 1 base, with 19 bases remaining between them. The CDR3 runs to 15 residues. In nucleotides, the CDR3 is TGCGCCACCTTACCCAGGAGCCGTCGGAACACTGAAGCTTTCTTT. It specifies CATLPRSRRNTEAFF.

The gene calls are TRBV6-6 and TRBJ2-5; 7 bases fit TRBD1. The CDR3 contains 13 residues. With 2 bases clipped from V and 9 bases from J, the junction kept 6 bases outside the gene matches. Germline CDR1 MNHNY, CDR2 SVGAGI (reference sequence). Written as DNA, the CDR3 is TGTGCCAGCAGTTACCCGAGGGGGCACCCCCAGTACTTC. Translated: CASSYPRGHPQYF.

The chain recombines TRBV10-1 with TRBJ1-1; tentatively, D is TRBD1 (6 bases). The CDR3 is 13 residues long. V lost 8 bases to trimming and J lost 7 bases, with 17 bases between them. CDR1 WNHNN and CDR2 SYGVQD come from the germline V gene (reference sequence). DNA of the CDR3: TGCGCCAGCCTAGTATGGGGGGCCGTTGAAGCTTTCTTT. This encodes CASLVWGAVEAFF.

The rearrangement uses TRBV27 and TRBJ2-5; 7 bases match TRBD2. CDR3 length: 15 residues. The J segment lost 5 bases and the V segment lost 2 bases, leaving 8 bases of the junction unmatched. From germline, CDR1 is MNHEY and CDR2 SMNVEV (reference sequence). The CDR3 DNA follows: TGTGCCAGCAGTTTAGGCGGGAGATTGGGGGAGACCCAGTACTTC. Amino acid sequence: CASSLGGRLGETQYF.

The chain combines TRBV5-4 with TRBJ2-5; D not certain. Trimming left V 0 bases short and J 5 bases short, with 11 bases between. The CDR3 is 14 residues long. Germline values: CDR1 SGHNT, CDR2 YYREEE (reference sequence). This CDR3 is CASSLGVSGETQYF. The CDR3 DNA reads TGTGCCAGCAGCTTGGGGGTGTCCGGGGAGACCCAGTACTTC.

The chain recombines TRBV5-1 with TRBJ2-3; 12 bases match TRBD2. CDR3 size: 17 residues. The V and J ends lost 0 bases and 6 bases, in that order; junction bases with no gene match: 8. The germline CDR1 and CDR2 sequences are SGHRS and YFSETQ. The CDR3: CASSLVILAGGTDTQYF. The CDR3 coding sequence is TGCGCCAGCAGCTTGGTGATACTAGCGGGAGGTACGGATACGCAGTATTTT.

The chain links TRBV28 to TRBJ1-2; D gene uncertain. This CDR3 region has 15 residues. Looked up from germline, CDR1 is MDHEN and CDR2 is SYDVKM. The ends were cut back, 2 bases at V and 1 base at J, with 11 bases in the middle. CDR3 sequence: CASSLVDAFNYGYTF. CDR3 in DNA: TGTGCCAGCAGTTTAGTAGACGCCTTTAACTATGGCTACACCTTC.

The chain combines TRBV10-2 with TRBJ1-4; TRBD1 agrees at 7 bases. With 0 bases clipped from V and 7 bases from J, the junction kept 5 bases outside the gene matches. From germline, CDR1 is WSHSY and CDR2 SAAADI. This CDR3 has 15 residues. The DNA for the CDR3 is TGCGCCAGCAGTGAGTCTCACAGGGGAAGTGAAAAACTGTTTTTT. This encodes CASSESHRGSEKLFF.

The V call is TRBV4-1, the J call TRBJ1-5; D is possibly TRBD1 (5 bases). CDR1 is MGHRA and CDR2 is YSYEKL in the germline V gene. The CDR3 sequence is 16 residues long. Trimming pared 2 bases from V and 7 bases from J, leaving 18 bases between. CDR3 bases: TGCGCCAGCAGCCAAATTGAGGGGTTATCCCCGCAGCCCCAGCATTTT. Protein product: CASSQIEGLSPQPQHF.

J is TRBJ2-7 and V is TRBV28; D remains unclear. The CDR3 covers 15 residues. V was shortened by 7 bases and J by 3 bases, with 19 bases between the two germline ends. Germline V gene lookup returns CDR1 MDHEN and CDR2 SYDVKM. The CDR3 spells CASTPGLIGNYEQYF. The CDR3 region has the DNA TGTGCCAGCACGCCGGGCCTAATAGGGAACTACGAGCAGTACTTC.

This clone appeared a single time. V gene TRBV25-1 combines with J gene TRBJ1-1; D call uncertain. Trimming took off 5 bases at V and 2 bases at J, with 0 bases between the two ends. This CDR3 is 10 amino acids long. Germline V lookup: CDR1 MGHDK, CDR2 SYGVNS. DNA for the CDR3: TGTGCCAGCAGTAACACTGAAGCTTTCTTT. It translates to CASSNTEAFF.

The rearrangement links TRBV6-6 to TRBJ2-5, with 7 bases aligning to TRBD2. The CDR3 covers 13 residues. The trim removed 4 bases at V and 5 bases at J, leaving 4 bases unmatched. CDR1 is MNHNY and CDR2 is SVGAGI in the germline V gene (reference sequence). DNA of the CDR3: TGTGCCAGCAGTTGGGCGGGAGAGGAGACCCAGTACTTC. Translation: CASSWAGEETQYF.

The rearrangement joins TRBV7-9 to TRBJ2-2, with TRBD1 as a possible D gene (5 bases). The CDR3 is made up of 17 amino acids. V lost 1 base to trimming and J lost 4 bases, with 16 bases between them. Germline values: CDR1 SEHNR, CDR2 FQNEAQ (reference sequence). The CDR3 loop is CASSLVRATSSTGELFF. The DNA of the CDR3 is TGTGCCAGCAGCTTAGTCAGGGCTACTTCGAGCACCGGGGAGCTGTTTTTT.